Listed below are T cell receptor beta chains from one sample, sequenced in a study of T cells in Graves' hyperthyroidism and ophthalmopathy. TCRdb reprocessed the multiplex PCR reads via MiXCR and lists one record per CDR3 protein. The table records about 700,000 distinct CDR3 sequences, 12% to 15% of them present only once. Sequencing was carried out using blood. These receptors were obtained from a woman between 18 and 29 years old with Graves' hyperthyroidism. Each CDR3 is given with its conserved first and last residue. Fields, in order: V gene, J gene, clone size, D gene, CDR3 protein, CDR3 DNA. The D gene is left open where the match is weak. The listing skips clone size in some rows; elsewhere it reads once, few, many or a size class.

>TRBV6-1|TRBJ1-5|few|.
CASGFNQPQHF
TGTGCCAGTGGATTCAATCAGCCCCAGCATTTT
>TRBV19|TRBJ2-2|few|TRBD2
CASTNRLAGTVGTGELFF
TGTGCCAGTACCAACCGGCTAGCGGGAACCGTTGGCACCGGGGAGCTGTTTTTT
>TRBV6-1|TRBJ2-1|.|TRBD2
CASSTGTSTNEQFF
TGTGCCAGCAGCACCGGGACTAGCACCAATGAGCAGTTCTTC
>TRBV9|TRBJ2-7|once|TRBD1
CASSVDRGAYEQYF
TGTGCCAGCAGCGTAGACAGGGGGGCCTACGAGCAGTACTTC
>TRBV24-1|TRBJ1-2|few|.
CATSDYRDGGYTF
TGTGCCACCAGTGATTACAGGGACGGTGGCTACACCTTC
>TRBV27|TRBJ2-1|many|TRBD1
CATTRTGPVNEQFF
TGTGCCACAACCCGGACAGGGCCGGTGAATGAGCAGTTCTTC
>TRBV7-2|TRBJ1-1|.|.
CASSLRGAKNTETFF
TGTGCCAGCAGCTTACGGGGGGCTAAAAACACTGAAACTTTCTTT
>TRBV6-1|TRBJ1-5|.|.
CASSRQEDWQQPQHF
TGTGCCAGCAGCCGACAGGAGGACTGGCAGCAGCCCCAGCATTTT
>TRBV10-3|TRBJ2-3|many|.
CAIRPQGLDTQYF
TGTGCCATCAGACCCCAGGGCTTGGATACGCAGTATTTT
>TRBV2|TRBJ1-1|few|.
CVLWGAAPGTEAFF
TGTGTCCTATGGGGGGCCGCCCCGGGCACTGAAGCTTTCTTT
>TRBV9|TRBJ2-1|.|TRBD2
CASSVELGLAGVFGNEQFF
TGTGCCAGCAGCGTAGAATTGGGACTAGCGGGAGTGTTTGGCAATGAGCAGTTCTTC
>TRBV9|TRBJ1-1|.|.
CASSGAEKATEAFF
TGTGCCAGCAGCGGTGCAGAGAAGGCCACTGAAGCTTTCTTT
>TRBV13|TRBJ2-2|.|.
CASNIGRRDTGELFF
TGTGCCAGCAACATCGGGAGACGAGACACCGGGGAGCTGTTTTTT
>TRBV27|TRBJ2-7|few|.
CASSPRTADYEQYF
TGTGCCAGCAGTCCCCGGACTGCGGATTACGAGCAGTACTTC
>TRBV13|TRBJ2-7|.|TRBD2
CASGWLAGSHGYEQYF
TGTGCCAGCGGTTGGCTAGCGGGAAGTCATGGTTATGAGCAGTACTTC
>TRBV10-3|TRBJ2-2|many|.
CAISEWTVTGELFF
TGTGCCATCAGTGAGTGGACCGTTACCGGGGAGCTGTTTTTT
>TRBV20-1|TRBJ1-2|.|.
CSARASPTYGYTF
TGCAGTGCTAGAGCTTCACCCACCTATGGCTACACCTTC
>TRBV5-6|TRBJ1-6|.|TRBD1
CASSRLTGDSYNSPLHF
TGTGCCAGCAGTCGCCTAACAGGGGACTCCTATAATTCACCCCTCCACTTT
>TRBV18|TRBJ2-1|many|.
CASSPPVAASYNEQFF
TGTGCCAGCTCACCACCGGTGGCGGCCTCCTACAATGAGCAGTTCTTC
>TRBV6-2/TRBV6-3|TRBJ2-2|.|.
CASSSSRTGELFF
TGTGCCAGCAGCTCGTCAAGAACCGGGGAGCTGTTTTTT
>TRBV7-2|TRBJ2-7|.|TRBD1
CAGSPGQSYEQYF
TGTGCCGGCAGCCCGGGACAGTCTTACGAGCAGTACTTC
>TRBV7-8|TRBJ2-1|few|TRBD2
CASSRTGTSGRGSYNEQFF
TGTGCCAGCAGCCGTACCGGGACTAGCGGGAGAGGGTCCTACAATGAGCAGTTCTTC
>TRBV6-2/TRBV6-3|TRBJ2-6|.|.
CASSYSWDPAGGANVLTF
TGTGCCAGCAGTTACTCCTGGGACCCCGCTGGAGGGGCCAACGTCCTGACTTTC
>TRBV20-1|TRBJ1-1|many|.
CSARVASSGGTEAFF
TGCAGTGCTAGAGTGGCTAGTAGTGGGGGCACTGAAGCTTTCTTT
>TRBV18|TRBJ2-5|many|.
CASSPGAQETQYF
TGTGCCAGCTCACCGGGGGCCCAAGAGACCCAGTACTTC
>TRBV5-5|TRBJ2-7|many|.
CASSLAGTLVRGYEQYF
TGTGCCAGCAGCCTGGCGGGAACCTTGGTGAGGGGATACGAGCAGTACTTC
>TRBV13|TRBJ2-2|many|TRBD1
CASSLLDRDTGELFF
TGTGCCAGCAGCTTATTGGACAGGGACACCGGGGAGCTGTTTTTT
>TRBV2|TRBJ1-5|many|.
CASRAERAGSNQPQHF
TGTGCCAGCAGGGCCGAGAGGGCGGGGAGCAATCAGCCCCAGCATTTT
>TRBV5-1|TRBJ2-1|few|.
CASTAPGEQFF
TGCGCCAGCACTGCCCCTGGTGAGCAGTTCTTC
>TRBV27|TRBJ2-3|many|TRBD1
CASSGTGIDTQYF
TGTGCCAGCAGTGGGACAGGGATAGATACGCAGTATTTT
>TRBV7-9|TRBJ1-4|many|TRBD1
CASSLRTGGNEKLFF
TGTGCCAGCAGCCTTCGGACAGGGGGTAATGAAAAACTGTTTTTT
>TRBV5-5|TRBJ2-5|.|.
CASSLWGIQETQYF
TGTGCCAGCAGCTTGTGGGGGATACAAGAGACCCAGTACTTC
>TRBV9|TRBJ2-4|.|TRBD2
CASSAHEREGRGTKNIQYF
TGTGCCAGCAGCGCCCATGAGCGGGAGGGCCGTGGGACCAAAAACATTCAGTACTTC
>TRBV20-1|TRBJ2-1|many|.
CSASRTSAYNEQFF
TGCAGTGCTAGCAGGACCAGCGCCTACAATGAGCAGTTCTTC
>TRBV9|TRBJ1-1|few|.
CASSVGPRLNTEAFF
TGTGCCAGCAGCGTAGGGCCGAGATTGAACACTGAAGCTTTCTTT
>TRBV2|TRBJ1-4|few|.
CASSTNGEKLFF
TGTGCCAGCAGTACGAATGGTGAAAAACTGTTTTTT
>TRBV13|TRBJ2-1|.|TRBD2
CASSSKDQLAGEVQSYNEQFF
TGTGCCAGCAGCTCCAAGGACCAACTAGCGGGAGAGGTCCAGTCCTACAATGAGCAGTTCTTC
>TRBV5-6|TRBJ1-5|many|.
CASNWANGPQHF
TGTGCCAGCAACTGGGCGAATGGTCCCCAGCATTTT
>TRBV18|TRBJ2-2|few|.
CASSPRAATGELFF
TGTGCCAGCTCACCAAGGGCGGCCACCGGGGAGCTGTTTTTT
>TRBV19|TRBJ1-5|many|TRBD1
CASSWDSHQPQHF
TGTGCCAGTAGCTGGGACAGTCATCAGCCCCAGCATTTT
>TRBV19|TRBJ1-5|few|TRBD1
CASSSHRGSNQPQHF
TGTGCCAGTAGTAGTCACAGGGGTAGCAATCAGCCCCAGCATTTT
>TRBV5-1|TRBJ2-1|few|TRBD2
CASSLGGLAFREQFF
TGCGCCAGCAGCTTGGGGGGACTAGCGTTTCGTGAGCAGTTCTTC
>TRBV4-2|TRBJ2-1|.|.
CASSQGAGGHYNEQFF
TGTGCCAGCAGCCAAGGTGCGGGCGGCCACTACAATGAGCAGTTCTTC
>TRBV7-9|TRBJ2-5|once|.
CASSLSVEGETQYF
TGTGCCAGCAGCTTAAGTGTGGAGGGAGAGACCCAGTACTTC
>TRBV2|TRBJ2-7|.|.
CASSEALFTSQLGEQYF
TGTGCCAGCAGTGAAGCGCTCTTTACTAGCCAGCTTGGAGAGCAGTACTTC
>TRBV10-3|TRBJ1-5|.|.
CAISGAGNQPQHF
TGTGCCATCAGTGGAGCCGGCAATCAGCCCCAGCATTTT
>TRBV7-9|TRBJ2-5|.|TRBD2
CASSLAGGSGRKYF
TGTGCCAGCAGCTTAGCCGGGGGGTCGGGGCGGAAGTACTTC
>TRBV7-2|TRBJ2-7|many|.
CASRQDSSYEQYF
TGTGCCAGCAGACAGGACAGCTCCTACGAGCAGTACTTC
>TRBV30|TRBJ2-3|.|.
CAWSVKTADTQYF
TGTGCCTGGAGTGTAAAAACCGCCGATACGCAGTATTTT
>TRBV24-1|TRBJ2-1|.|TRBD2
CATSDVGTSELDEQFF
TGTGCCACCAGTGACGTCGGGACTAGCGAGTTGGATGAGCAGTTCTTC
>TRBV11-2|TRBJ2-7|many|.
CASSPQGAEQYF
TGTGCCAGCAGCCCCCAGGGCGCCGAGCAGTACTTC
>TRBV20-1|TRBJ2-7|many|.
CSATGISYEQYF
TGCAGTGCTACCGGGATCTCCTACGAGCAGTACTTC
>TRBV7-2|TRBJ2-3|many|TRBD2
CASSLDSGMADTQYF
TGTGCCAGCAGCTTAGACAGCGGGATGGCAGATACGCAGTATTTT
>TRBV11-2|TRBJ2-6|.|TRBD1
CASSSLVGTEGSSGANVLTF
TGTGCCAGCAGCTCCCTCGTGGGGACAGAGGGAAGCTCTGGGGCCAACGTCCTGACTTTC